Detailed here is one TCR beta chain. This record belongs to a study of OX40 agonist ivuxolimab in advanced cancers. V was trimmed by 1 base and J by 5 bases, leaving 11 bases between them. Looked up from germline, CDR1 is MDHEN and CDR2 is SYDVKM. The CDR3 covers 14 residues. The repertoire was sequenced with immunoSEQ multiplex PCR; TCRdb's copy has only in-frame clones and lacks some. The table lists fewer than 40,000 clones, about nine tenths of them singletons. The chain couples TRBV28 to TRBJ1-2; D unresolved. This clonotype originated in an adult with an advanced solid tumor such as melanoma, head and neck, liver or kidney cancer. The input for sequencing was CD4+ or CD8+ T cells sorted from blood, taken in a trial of the OX40 agonist ivuxolimab. CDR3: CASSLSGAMYGYTF. The CDR3 DNA sequence: TGTGCCAGCAGTTTATCAGGCGCTATGTATGGCTACACCTTC.